This T cell receptor beta chain came from a study of blood T cell repertoires in COVID-19. Study details: Some COVID-19 samples were acute and others convalescent; all came from the United States, Italy and Spain. T cells, B-cell-depleted T cells, or PBMCs supplied cDNA or gDNA.

Germline V gene data show CDR1 as DFQATT and CDR2 as SNEGSKA (reference sequence). This CDR3 spans 16 amino acids. V gave up 6 bases and J gave up 4 bases; unmatched junction bases: 12. The authors' processing: Using reference gene primer amplification, nucleated cell counts were estimated. Clones were read by immunoSEQ multiplex PCR, and TCRdb kept only the in-frame ones, dropping some. V and J calls and clone size are given by that table; D and trimming were obtained from the DNA. The profile shows 70,000 to 90,000 clones, about 88% of them singletons. The sequenced sample was peripheral blood. This chain joins TRBV20-1 and TRBJ2-1; 10 nucleotides align to TRBD2. The sequence came from a man in his 60s with acute or convalescent COVID-19. Here the CDR3 DNA reads TGCAGTGCCAGTCCCGGGACTAGCGCTGTGTACAATGAGCAGTTCTTC. Its protein product is CSASPGTSAVYNEQFF.